This T cell receptor (beta chain) was profiled in a study of early T cells in non-severe SARS-CoV-2 infection. As for the study in general: The authors sequenced bulk RNA from unsorted whole blood, leaving chains unpaired.

Individually, cDNA molecules had unique molecular identifiers attached to them. TCRdb passed the 5' RACE reads through MiXCR, listing each CDR3 protein once. The sample lists 50,000 or so distinct CDR3 sequences, 10% to 15% occurring once. Study-wide points: Sequences matched to VDJdb favored anti-spike CD8 responses, while private and CD4 specificities were missed.

In regard to this clonotype: Its antigen remains unidentified.

Germline V gene data show CDR1 as SGHRS and CDR2 as YFSETQ. V was pared by 0 bases and J by 2 bases, with 12 bases between. The CDR3 extends over 15 amino acids. V usage is TRBV5-1 and J usage is TRBJ2-7; TRBD1 might be the D (6 bases). This sequence originates from an adult who was a healthcare worker with PCR-confirmed SARS-CoV-2 infection or an uninfected control (not recorded which). The sequenced sample was whole blood. The CDR3 coding sequence is TGCGCCAGCAGCTTGGTGGCAGGGGCTACCTACGAGCAGTACTTC. This translates into CASSLVAGATYEQYF.